These T cell receptor beta chains were read from a single sample in a study of T cells in Graves' hyperthyroidism and ophthalmopathy. TCRdb re-called the multiplex PCR reads with MiXCR, one entry per CDR3 protein. The sample holds under 65,000 distinct CDR3 sequences, about 57% seen once. The sample consisted of blood. These receptors were obtained from a woman aged 55-75 years with Graves' ophthalmopathy. Both conserved end residues are part of each CDR3. The D gene is left open where the match is weak. Some rows mark clone size as missing; the rest say once, few, many or name a class of expanded clone.

j_call clone_size v_call d_call cdr3_nt cdr3_aa
TRBJ2-2 many TRBV5-4 TRBD2 TGTGCCAGCAGCAGACCCGGGACTAGCGGCACCGGGGAGCTGTTTTTT CASSRPGTSGTGELFF
TRBJ2-7 . TRBV7-3 . TGTGCCAGCAGCCCTAACGGGGTTAGAACCGGGGAGCTGTACTTC CASSPNGVRTGELYF
TRBJ1-1 once TRBV5-1 TRBD1 TGCGCCAGCAGCTTAACCAGGGGGCAGAACACTGAAGCTTTCTTT CASSLTRGQNTEAFF
TRBJ1-1 many TRBV5-4 TRBD1 TGTGCCAGCAGCTTGTTACAGGGGCTGAACACTGAAGCTTTCTTT CASSLLQGLNTEAFF
TRBJ1-1 many TRBV5-4 . TGTGCCAGCAGCAGGACCATGAACACTGAAGCTTTCTTT CASSRTMNTEAFF
TRBJ2-7 . TRBV7-2 . TGTGCCAGCAGTGCCCAGGGCCTTGAGGAGCAGTACTTC CASSAQGLEEQYF
TRBJ2-1 . TRBV12-3/TRBV12-4 TRBD2 TGTGCCAGCAGGCGGACTAGCGGGAATAAAAATGAGCAGTTCTTC CASRRTSGNKNEQFF
TRBJ2-2 few TRBV28 TRBD2 TGTGCCAGCAGTAGGGGACCGGGACTAGCGGGAGGACTGGACACCGGGGAGCTGTTTTTT CASSRGPGLAGGLDTGELFF
TRBJ2-1 . TRBV5-4 . TGCGCCAGCAGCTTGGGGGCTGGGGGTGCCTACAATGAGCAGTTCTTC CASSLGAGGAYNEQFF
TRBJ1-2 medium-sized TRBV20-1 TRBD1 TGCAGTGCCAACAGACAGGGTCCGATCTATGGCTACACCTTC CSANRQGPIYGYTF
TRBJ2-1 once TRBV11-3 . TGTGCCAGCAGCTCCCGACGGGGACCTTACAATGAGCAGTTCTTC CASSSRRGPYNEQFF
TRBJ2-1 . TRBV10-3 . TGTGCCATCAAAGACACTGAAGCGGATGAGCAGTTCTTC CAIKDTEADEQFF
TRBJ2-7 many TRBV10-2 TRBD1 TGCGCCAGCAGTGAGCGAGCCGGGACAGTTCACTACGAGCAGTACTTC CASSERAGTVHYEQYF
TRBJ1-2 many TRBV4-1 . TGCGCCAGCAGCCAAGATGAGGGGATCTATGGCTACACCTTC CASSQDEGIYGYTF
TRBJ1-1 many TRBV5-6 . TGTGCCAGCAGCAGGGGGAGGGCCACTGAAGCTTTCTTT CASSRGRATEAFF
TRBJ2-2 . TRBV6-5 TRBD2 TGTGCCAGCAGGCGGACTAGCGGGAACATTGGGGAGCTGTTTTTT CASRRTSGNIGELFF
TRBJ2-6 . TRBV2 . TGTGCTAGAGATCTGGGGCGCTCTGGGGCCAACGTCCTGACTTTC CARDLGRSGANVLTF
TRBJ1-1 medium-sized TRBV2 . TGTGCCAGCAGGGACGGGAACACTGAAGCTTTCTTT CASRDGNTEAFF
TRBJ2-7 . TRBV6-1 . TGTGCCAGCAGTGATATCGGGGGGCACTACGAGCAGTACTTC CASSDIGGHYEQYF
TRBJ1-5 many TRBV7-2 . TGTGCCAGCAGCCTGGCCACCCCCCAGCCCCAGCATTTT CASSLATPQPQHF
TRBJ2-7 . TRBV7-9 TRBD1 TGTGCCAGCAGCTTATCGGGACAGGGGACCTCCGAGCAGTACTTC CASSLSGQGTSEQYF
TRBJ2-3 . TRBV25-1 . TGTGCCAGCAGTGCTAGAGATCCCCTATCCACAGATACGCAGTATTTT CASSARDPLSTDTQYF
TRBJ2-2 many TRBV4-2 . TGTGCCAGCAGCCAAGGGGATCAGGACACCGGGGAGCTGTTTTTT CASSQGDQDTGELFF
TRBJ2-5 . TRBV20-1 . TGCAGTGCTAGTGGGGGCGAATGGTGGAGCCAGTACTTC CSASGGEWWSQYF
TRBJ2-3 . TRBV11-1 . TGTGCCAGCAGTGAGAGGGGGGGCTGGGCAGATACGCAGTATTTT CASSERGGWADTQYF
TRBJ1-3 medium-sized TRBV29-1 TRBD1 TGCAGCGTTGTCAGCGGACAGGGTAGAAACACCATATATTTT CSVVSGQGRNTIYF
TRBJ2-3 . TRBV20-1 . TGCAGTGCTAACACCGGGTTAGGGTTCTTTGTGGGGGAGGTCACAGATACGCAGTATTTT CSANTGLGFFVGEVTDTQYF
TRBJ1-2 many TRBV12-3/TRBV12-4 . TGTGCCAGCAGGGGGACAAGCTACGGCTACACCTTC CASRGTSYGYTF
TRBJ2-7 many TRBV12-3/TRBV12-4 . TGTGCCAGCAGTTTACGAGGTAGCGAGCAGTACTTC CASSLRGSEQYF
TRBJ2-1 . TRBV5-4 TRBD1 TGTGCCAGCAGCTTAGGGGGGACAGGTGACAATGAGCAGTTCTTC CASSLGGTGDNEQFF
TRBJ2-7 many TRBV7-9 TRBD2 TGTGCCAGCAGCCAAAGGACTAGCCCCACGGGCGCCCACGAGCAGTACTTC CASSQRTSPTGAHEQYF
TRBJ1-1 . TRBV4-3 TRBD1 TGCGCCAGCAGCCAGGGGGACAGGACGAACACTGAAGCTTTCTTT CASSQGDRTNTEAFF
TRBJ2-5 many TRBV20-1 . TGCAGTGCTAGTTCTGGGGCGGTAACGTACCAAGAGACCCAGTACTTC CSASSGAVTYQETQYF
TRBJ2-3 many TRBV12-3/TRBV12-4 TRBD2 TGTGCCAGCAGTTTCCTAGCGGGAGGAGCAGATACGCAGTATTTT CASSFLAGGADTQYF
TRBJ2-1 . TRBV19 TRBD2 TGTGCCAGTAGTATAACTAGCGGGTACTCCTACAATGAGCAGTTCTTC CASSITSGYSYNEQFF
TRBJ2-6 . TRBV24-1 TRBD1 TGTGCCACCAGTGCCTACCGCGGGACAGGGGAACCTGGGGCCAACGTCCTGACTTTC CATSAYRGTGEPGANVLTF
TRBJ2-2 . TRBV13 . TGTGCCAGCAGCTTAGTGAACACCGGGGAGCTGTTTTTT CASSLVNTGELFF
TRBJ2-7 many TRBV20-1 TRBD1 TGCAGTGCTAGAGATCCCGGACAGGGCCAGGACGAGCAGTACTTC CSARDPGQGQDEQYF
TRBJ2-1 . TRBV11-2 . TGTGCCAGCAGCCCGGCGGGACATTTGAACACTGAGCAGTTCTTC CASSPAGHLNTEQFF
TRBJ1-2 . TRBV19 TRBD1 TGTGCCAGTAGTATCACAGGGGGCCCCTATGGCTACACCTTC CASSITGGPYGYTF
TRBJ1-2 . TRBV14 . TGTGCCAGCAGCCAAGGTGGCTACCCCTTC CASSQGGYPF
TRBJ2-3 many TRBV19 . TGTGCCAGTAGTAAGATCCAGGGATCGTTAGATACGCAGTATTTT CASSKIQGSLDTQYF
TRBJ2-1 . TRBV11-2 . TGTGCCAGCAGCTTGGTGAGGTATGAGCAGTTCTTC CASSLVRYEQFF
TRBJ2-1 many TRBV14 TRBD2 TGTGCCAGCAGCCAAGACCGTTCCTTTGCGGGAGTTTCCTACAATGAGCAGTTCTTC CASSQDRSFAGVSYNEQFF
TRBJ2-4 . TRBV7-2 . TGTGCCAGCAGCCCGAACACCGGGGGAAGCAAAAGCATTCAGTACTTC CASSPNTGGSKSIQYF
TRBJ1-1 many TRBV7-2 TRBD1 TGTGCCAGCAGCTCCTGGACAGGTGTGAACACTGAAGCTTTCTTT CASSSWTGVNTEAFF
TRBJ1-1 . TRBV25-1 TRBD1 TGTGCCAGCAGTGTCCTAGGACAGGGGAACACTGAAGCTTTCTTT CASSVLGQGNTEAFF
TRBJ1-3 . TRBV6-4 . TGTGCCAGCAGTGCCCGGGAAACCTCTGGAAACACCATATATTTT CASSARETSGNTIYF
TRBJ1-4 . TRBV2 . TGTGCCAGCAGTGGGTACGGGGGCTGGGAAAAACTGTTTTTT CASSGYGGWEKLFF
TRBJ1-2 many TRBV6-4 TRBD1 TGTGCCAGCCAGGGACAGGGGTTTAACTATGGCTACACCTTC CASQGQGFNYGYTF
TRBJ2-3 many TRBV7-9 . TGTGCCAGCAGCTTCCCGGGACTTGGGGGAGATACGCAGTATTTT CASSFPGLGGDTQYF
TRBJ1-6 many TRBV11-2 TRBD1 TGTGCCAGCAGCTCCGGGACAGGGCCGAATTCACCCCTCCACTTT CASSSGTGPNSPLHF
TRBJ1-2 . TRBV20-1 TRBD1 TGCCGCGGGACAGGGTATGGCTACACCTTC CRGTGYGYTF